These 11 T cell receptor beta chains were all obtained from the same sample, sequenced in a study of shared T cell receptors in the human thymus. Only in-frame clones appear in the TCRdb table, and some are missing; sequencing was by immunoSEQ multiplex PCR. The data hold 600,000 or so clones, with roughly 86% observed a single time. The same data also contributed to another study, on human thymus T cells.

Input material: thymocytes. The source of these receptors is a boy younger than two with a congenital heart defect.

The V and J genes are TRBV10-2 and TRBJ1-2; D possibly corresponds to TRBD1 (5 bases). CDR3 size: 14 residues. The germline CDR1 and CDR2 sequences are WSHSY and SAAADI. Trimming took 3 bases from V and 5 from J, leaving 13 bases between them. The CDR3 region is CASSDQGNLYGYTF. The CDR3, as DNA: TGCGCCAGCAGTGACCAGGGTAACCTTTATGGCTACACCTTC.

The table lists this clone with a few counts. The CDR3 region is CASSRQLGDEQFF. CDR3 in DNA: TGTGCCAGCAGCCGACAGTTAGGTGATGAGCAGTTCTTC. The J gene is TRBJ2-1, the V gene TRBV4-2; tentative D call: TRBD1 (5 bases). Germline-derived CDR1 and CDR2 are LGHNA and YNFKEQ. This CDR3 spans 13 amino acids. V gave up 4 bases and J gave up 8 bases, with 12 bases separating them.

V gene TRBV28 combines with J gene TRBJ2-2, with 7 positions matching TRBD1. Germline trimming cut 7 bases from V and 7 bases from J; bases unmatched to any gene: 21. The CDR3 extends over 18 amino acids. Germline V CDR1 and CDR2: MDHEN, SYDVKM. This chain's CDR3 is CASTEPPPGQGVVGELFF. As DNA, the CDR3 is TGTGCCAGCACCGAACCCCCGCCCGGGCAGGGGGTTGTCGGGGAGCTGTTTTTT.

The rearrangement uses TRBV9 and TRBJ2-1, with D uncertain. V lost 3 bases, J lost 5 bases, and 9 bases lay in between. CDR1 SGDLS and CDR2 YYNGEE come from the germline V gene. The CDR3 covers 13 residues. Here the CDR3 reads CASSAQEHNEQFF. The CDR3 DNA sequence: TGTGCCAGCAGCGCGCAGGAACACAATGAGCAGTTCTTC.

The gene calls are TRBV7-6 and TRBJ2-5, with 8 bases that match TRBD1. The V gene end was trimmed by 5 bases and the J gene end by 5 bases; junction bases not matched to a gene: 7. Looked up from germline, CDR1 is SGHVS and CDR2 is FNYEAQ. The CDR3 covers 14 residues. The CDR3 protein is CASSLKDRAETQYF. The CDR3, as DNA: TGTGCCAGCAGCCTGAAGGACAGGGCGGAGACCCAGTACTTC.

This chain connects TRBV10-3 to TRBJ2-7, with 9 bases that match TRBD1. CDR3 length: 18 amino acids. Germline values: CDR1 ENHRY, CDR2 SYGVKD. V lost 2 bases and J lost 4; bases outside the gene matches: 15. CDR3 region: CAISENRPLGTGLYEQYF. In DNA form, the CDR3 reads TGTGCCATCAGTGAGAACAGACCCCTCGGGACAGGGCTATACGAGCAGTACTTC.

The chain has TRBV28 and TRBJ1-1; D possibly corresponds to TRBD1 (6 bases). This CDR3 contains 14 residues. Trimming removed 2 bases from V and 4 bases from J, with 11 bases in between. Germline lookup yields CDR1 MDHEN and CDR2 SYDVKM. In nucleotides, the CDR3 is TGTGCCAGCAGTTTACATACGACAGGCACTGAAGCTTTCTTT. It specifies CASSLHTTGTEAFF.

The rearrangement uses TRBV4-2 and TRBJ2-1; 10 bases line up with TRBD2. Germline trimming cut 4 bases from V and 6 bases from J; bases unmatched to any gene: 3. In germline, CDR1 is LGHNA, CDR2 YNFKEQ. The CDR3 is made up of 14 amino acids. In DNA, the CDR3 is TGTGCCAGCAGCCCACAGCGGGGGGGCAATGAGCAGTTCTTC. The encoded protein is CASSPQRGGNEQFF.

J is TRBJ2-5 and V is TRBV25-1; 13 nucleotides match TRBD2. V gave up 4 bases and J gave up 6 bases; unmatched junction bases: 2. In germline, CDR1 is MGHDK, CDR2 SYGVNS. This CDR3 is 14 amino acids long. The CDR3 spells CASSGTSGGKTQYF. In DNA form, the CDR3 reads TGTGCCAGCAGTGGGACTAGCGGGGGAAAGACCCAGTACTTC.

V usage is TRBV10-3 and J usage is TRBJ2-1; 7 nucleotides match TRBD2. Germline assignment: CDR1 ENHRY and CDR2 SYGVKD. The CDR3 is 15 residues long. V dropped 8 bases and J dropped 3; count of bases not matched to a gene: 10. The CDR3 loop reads CAIRGGAGDYNEQFF. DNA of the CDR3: TGTGCCATCCGAGGAGGGGCGGGAGACTACAATGAGCAGTTCTTC.

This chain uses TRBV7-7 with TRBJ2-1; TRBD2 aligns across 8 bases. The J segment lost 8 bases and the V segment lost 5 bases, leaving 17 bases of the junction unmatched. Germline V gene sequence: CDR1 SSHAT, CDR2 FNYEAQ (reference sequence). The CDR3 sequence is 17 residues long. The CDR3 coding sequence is TGTGCCAGCAGCCCCGACCCCCCCAGCGGGAGTGGGGATGAGCAGTTCTTC. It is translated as CASSPDPPSGSGDEQFF.